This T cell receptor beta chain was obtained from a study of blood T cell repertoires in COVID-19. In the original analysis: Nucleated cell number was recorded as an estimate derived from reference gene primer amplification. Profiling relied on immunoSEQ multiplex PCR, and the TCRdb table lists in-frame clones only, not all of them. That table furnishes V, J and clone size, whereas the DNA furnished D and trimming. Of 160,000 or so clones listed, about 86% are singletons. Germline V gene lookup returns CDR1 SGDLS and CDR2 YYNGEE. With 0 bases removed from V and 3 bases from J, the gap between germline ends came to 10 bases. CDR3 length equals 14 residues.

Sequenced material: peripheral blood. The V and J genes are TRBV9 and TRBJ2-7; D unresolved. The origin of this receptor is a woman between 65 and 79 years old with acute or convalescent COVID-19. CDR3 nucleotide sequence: TGTGCCAGCAGCGTAGACCCAACCGGCTACGAGCAGTACTTC. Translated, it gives CASSVDPTGYEQYF. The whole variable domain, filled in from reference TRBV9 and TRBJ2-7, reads DSGVTQTPKHLITATGQRVTLRCSPRSGDLSVYWYQQSLDQGLQFLIQYYNGEERAKGNILERFSAQQFPDLHSELNLSSLELGDSALYFCASSVDPTGYEQYFGPGTRLTVT.